The entry below describes one T cell receptor (beta chain). Its antigen remains unidentified. Per-base qualities were not stored, and no clone one base away is much larger. The data originate from a study of blood T cell repertoires in COVID-19 (dated by TCRdb to 2020 to 2022). Context from the whole study: The collaborator samples originated in the United States, Italy and Spain and spanned the acute and convalescent phases of COVID-19. The samples were drawn from two sources: the first 160 participants of the ongoing ImmuneRACE study, and fewer than 1,500 subjects contributed by 6 global collaborators. Subjects who had been exposed to COVID-19, were actively infected with it, or had recovered from it provided the deeply sampled blood TCRbeta repertoires that made up the dataset. The material from the prospective study consisted of cDNA or gDNA derived from T cells, B-cell-depleted T cells, or PBMCs. The repertoires were released in a freely available public database meant as a resource for research on the immune response to SARS-CoV-2. Where available, HLA class I and class II types were taken from metadata supplied by the sample provider and were not determined by assay-based typing. Nearly every sample came with metadata listing a de-identified subject ID, COVID-19 status, age in years and sex.

Paper-wide results and their limitations: The amount of clinical and demographic metadata varied by source and participant and was provided uncurated.

TCRbeta CDR3 regions were amplified from genomic DNA using the immunoSEQ Assay, a bias-controlled multiplex PCR. On the authors' methods: Nucleated cell counts per sample were estimated from amplification of reference gene primers within the assay. To quantify the absolute abundance of each unique TCRbeta CDR3 rearrangement, sequence reads were collapsed and filtered. Productive Simpson clonality was computed per sample as the square root of Simpson's diversity index over productive rearrangements. TCRdb obtained this table from immuneACCESS and retained in-frame rearrangements with V and J assigned. These tables miss some clones; where compared with another copy, unresolved V genes account for less than half of the shortfall, and the remainder is unexplained. V and J calls and clone size are copied from that table; D and trimming were computed from the DNA. Here the sample has 140,000 to 150,000 clones; 60% to 85% occur a single time. The ten largest clones capture 1.9% of the sample.

The collaborating institutions used their own protocols to collect whole blood in K2EDTA tubes. For TCRbeta analysis, collaborators shipped samples in one of three forms: frozen whole blood, isolated PBMCs, or DNA extracted from either of those sample types. The CDR3 starts with the cysteine, ends with the phenylalanine, and has 15 residues. Only the CDR3 region is kept as DNA, spanning 45 bases read in frame from base 1. CDR1 MDHEN and CDR2 SYDVKM are derived from the germline V gene. The trim is 8 bases for V and 0 bases for J, with a gap of 14 bases between the germline ends. The receptor comes from a woman aged 55-75 years with acute or convalescent COVID-19. The rearrangement combines TRBV28 with TRBJ2-1; TRBD2 is perhaps the D gene, given 5 matching bases. Sequenced input: peripheral blood. The bases read TGTGCCAGCTCCGCCTATACTAGCTCCTACAATGAGCAGTTCTTC. Its protein reads: CASSAYTSSYNEQFF.